The 23 T cell receptor beta chains given below trace back to one sample, sequenced in a study of cytomegalovirus exposure and HLA in healthy donors. Use of 60 Vbeta and 13 Jbeta primers characterized the PCR. The assay was immunoSEQ multiplex PCR, and TCRdb's table has in-frame clones only and misses some. Altogether roughly 110,000 clones are present, less than 85% being singletons, with the ten largest covering approximately 14%. Sequenced: PBMCs. These receptor sequences come from a woman aged 40 to 55 in good health and CMV-seropositive.

The chain carries TRBV5-1 and TRBJ2-5; 8 nucleotides line up with TRBD2. The CDR3 extends over 16 amino acids. With 0 bases clipped from V and 2 bases from J, the junction kept 6 bases outside the gene matches. Germline V lookup: CDR1 SGHRS, CDR2 YFSETQ. DNA of the CDR3: TGCGCCAGCAGCTTGGGCAGCGGGGGATATCAAGAGACCCAGTACTTC. Translating it yields CASSLGSGGYQETQYF.

This clone was observed a handful of times. The rearrangement links TRBV10-2 to TRBJ1-3, with D unclear. Germline V gene sequence: CDR1 WSHSY, CDR2 SAAADI. The CDR3 covers 15 residues. V lost 5 bases and J 0 bases, leaving 11 bases between the germline ends. The CDR3 nucleotides read TGCGCCAGCAGTCTGGGCTCCAACTCTGGAAACACCATATATTTT. Translating gives CASSLGSNSGNTIYF.

The chain employs TRBV6-6 and TRBJ1-2; D call uncertain. Trimming shortened V by 6 bases and J by 2 bases, and 4 bases separated the two germline ends. Germline assignment: CDR1 MNHNY and CDR2 SVGAGI (reference sequence). This CDR3 is built from 11 residues. The CDR3 DNA is TGTGCCAGCAGAGAGAACTATGGCTACACCTTC. Its translation: CASRENYGYTF.

This clone was observed a few times. The rearrangement joins TRBV5-5 to TRBJ2-7, with TRBD2 identical over 7 bases. V shed 1 base and J 5 bases; nucleotides not matched to a gene: 6. Germline-derived CDR1 and CDR2 are SGHKS and YYEKEE (reference sequence). The CDR3 has 14 residues. The CDR3 region is CASSLLAASNEQYF. The CDR3 nucleotides are TGTGCCAGCAGCTTGCTAGCGGCTAGCAACGAGCAGTACTTC.

The chain combines TRBV6-1 with TRBJ2-1; 10 bases fit TRBD1. V was clipped by 4 bases and J by 8 bases; unmatched bases: 8. Germline CDR1 and CDR2: MNHNS and SASEGT. The CDR3 runs 15 residues. CDR3 amino acids: CASSVRDRGIDEQFF. DNA for the CDR3: TGTGCCAGCAGTGTGCGGGACAGGGGAATCGATGAGCAGTTCTTC.

This clone was detected a few times. The chain recombines TRBV9 with TRBJ1-2, with 9 nucleotides matching TRBD1. Germline V gene lookup returns CDR1 SGDLS and CDR2 YYNGEE. Trimming removed 3 bases from V and 4 bases from J; junction bases left unmatched: 7. The CDR3 loop spans 15 amino acids. DNA for the CDR3: TGTGCCAGCAGCGCCGGGACAGGGAGATCCTATGGCTACACCTTC. Amino acid sequence: CASSAGTGRSYGYTF.

The chain employs TRBV27 and TRBJ2-2; possible D gene TRBD1, 5 bases. Germline CDR1 and CDR2: MNHEY and SMNVEV (reference sequence). The germline V and J ends were trimmed by 2 bases and 4 bases, with 8 bases remaining between them. The CDR3 has 14 residues. CDR3 protein: CASSLRGSTGELFF. For the CDR3, the DNA is TGTGCCAGCAGTTTAAGGGGTAGCACCGGGGAGCTGTTTTTT.

The genes are TRBV11-2 and TRBJ1-1; the match to TRBD1 covers 10 bases. The CDR3 runs to 16 residues. The V and J ends lost 5 bases and 2 bases, in that order; junction bases with no gene match: 8. CDR1 is SGHAT, CDR2 FQNNGV, per germline. CDR3 bases: TGTGCCAGCAGCCTCAGGACAGGGGGGGAAAACACTGAAGCTTTCTTT. Its protein product is CASSLRTGGENTEAFF.

This clone was detected a few times. This chain joins TRBV30 and TRBJ2-7; TRBD2 matches at 7 bases. From germline, CDR1 is GTSNPN and CDR2 SVGIG (reference sequence). CDR3 length equals 13 residues. After removal of 2 bases from V and 2 bases from J, the junction contained 3 bases not matched to a gene. CDR3 region: CAWSPGTTYEQYF. The CDR3 DNA reads as TGTGCCTGGAGTCCCGGGACTACCTACGAGCAGTACTTC.

This clone was seen only a few times. This sequence joins TRBV6-5 and TRBJ1-3; D not resolved. The germline CDR1 and CDR2 sequences are MNHEY and SVGAGI. Trimming cost V 0 bases and J 1 base, with 7 bases left between them. The CDR3 runs to 15 residues. CDR3: CASSYSRRSGNTIYF. The CDR3 DNA reads TGTGCCAGCAGTTACTCGAGGCGTTCTGGAAACACCATATATTTT.

This chain links TRBV25-1 with TRBJ2-3; 8 nucleotides line up with TRBD2. J lost 8 bases, V lost 1 base, and 11 bases had no gene match. The germline gives CDR1 MGHDK, CDR2 SYGVNS. The CDR3 totals 16 residues. The CDR3 reads CASSELGAGVEGTQYF. The CDR3 coding sequence is TGTGCCAGCAGTGAATTAGGAGCGGGGGTGGAGGGTACGCAGTATTTT.

The chain is built from TRBV7-2 and TRBJ1-1, with unresolved D. Deletions cut 2 bases from V and 1 base from J, with 8 bases between. Germline V gene data show CDR1 as SGHTA and CDR2 as FQGNSA. This CDR3 has 14 residues. CDR3 sequence: CASSLMATNTEAFF. CDR3 in DNA: TGTGCCAGCAGCTTAATGGCAACGAACACTGAAGCTTTCTTT.

V gene TRBV6-4 combines with J gene TRBJ2-6; 8 bases are shared with TRBD1. The CDR3 totals 15 residues. V lost 11 bases and J lost 0; bases outside the gene matches: 6. Per germline, CDR1 MRHNA and CDR2 SNTAGT. In DNA, the CDR3 is TGTGCCGCCGGACAGGGAAACTCTGGGGCCAACGTCCTGACTTTC. It yields the protein CAAGQGNSGANVLTF.

This CDR3 reads CASSGLAGGRTDTQYF. CDR3 sequence (DNA): TGTGCCAGCAGTGGACTAGCGGGGGGGCGCACAGATACGCAGTATTTT. The gene calls are TRBV6-1 and TRBJ2-3; 14 nucleotides match TRBD2. In germline, CDR1 is MNHNS, CDR2 SASEGT. CDR3 length equals 16 residues. V trimming: 4 bases; J trimming: 1 base; junction bases outside the gene matches: 1.

This clone showed up just once. The genes are TRBV6-5 and TRBJ1-1, with TRBD1 matching over 11 bases. Germline CDR1 and CDR2: MNHEY and SVGAGI. Trimming removed 2 bases from V and 4 bases from J; junction bases left unmatched: 3. CDR3 length: 15 residues. The CDR3 reads CASSYGGQGGTEAFF. The CDR3 coding sequence is TGTGCCAGCAGTTACGGGGGACAGGGGGGCACTGAAGCTTTCTTT.

This clone appeared a few times. The chain couples TRBV7-9 to TRBJ2-2, with 7 nucleotides matching TRBD1. Germline V CDR1 and CDR2: SEHNR, FQNEAQ (reference sequence). This CDR3 region has 17 residues. J lost 3 bases, V lost 0 bases, and 7 bases had no gene match. The CDR3 sequence: CASSLARQGVDTGELFF. Written as DNA, the CDR3 is TGTGCCAGCAGCTTAGCCCGGCAGGGGGTAGACACCGGGGAGCTGTTTTTT.

The CDR3 sequence is CASTPSGIEAFF. CDR3 DNA: TGTGCCAGCACCCCCTCGGGGATTGAAGCTTTCTTT. The V gene is TRBV7-9, the J gene TRBJ1-1; no firm D call. CDR3 size: 12 residues. Deletions cut 7 bases from V and 7 bases from J, with 13 bases between. The germline V gene has CDR1 SEHNR and CDR2 FQNEAQ (reference sequence).

The chain uses TRBV5-6 and TRBJ1-6, with 7 bases that match TRBD1. The V segment lost 5 bases and the J segment 10 bases; nucleotides outside the gene matches: 9. Germline loops: CDR1 SGHDT, CDR2 YYEEEE. The length of the CDR3 is 14 residues. The CDR3 nucleotides are TGTGCCAGCAGTAATCGACAGGGTGGATCACCCCTCCACTTT. Encoded protein: CASSNRQGGSPLHF.

The chain employs TRBV7-8 and TRBJ1-2, with 7 nucleotides matching TRBD1. V trimming: 1 base; J trimming: 8 bases; junction bases outside the gene matches: 1. The CDR3 sequence is 12 residues long. Germline lookup yields CDR1 SGHVS and CDR2 FQNEAQ. CDR3 nucleotide sequence: TGTGCCAGCAGCTTAGAGGACAGGGGCTACACCTTC. As protein: CASSLEDRGYTF.

J is TRBJ1-5 and V is TRBV6-5, with D possibly matching TRBD1 (5 bases). V lost 6 bases and J 4 bases, leaving 13 bases between the germline ends. Germline CDR1 reads MNHEY; CDR2 reads SVGAGI. This CDR3 spans 14 amino acids. CDR3: CASSNQQGNQPQHF. The CDR3 DNA reads TGTGCCAGCAGCAATCAGCAGGGAAATCAGCCCCAGCATTTT.

This clone appeared a few times. The chain is built from TRBV6-1 and TRBJ1-3; tentatively, D is TRBD1 (5 bases). The V gene's germline CDR1 is MNHNS and CDR2 SASEGT. Trimming removed 0 bases at V and 3 bases at J, with 9 bases between. The CDR3 has 15 residues. The CDR3 DNA reads as TGTGCCAGCAGTGAAGCGGGGCCGAATGGAAACACCATATATTTT. It codes for CASSEAGPNGNTIYF.

The chain links TRBV11-2 to TRBJ1-2; D might be TRBD1 (5 bases). Germline CDR1 SGHAT, CDR2 FQNNGV. The CDR3 extends over 14 amino acids. V was cut by 2 bases and J by 5 bases, with 12 bases left in between. CDR3 in amino acids: CASSLFSGAYGYTF. The CDR3 nucleotides read TGTGCCAGCAGCTTATTTAGCGGGGCTTATGGCTACACCTTC.

The chain links TRBV6-6 to TRBJ1-5; possibly TRBD1 for D (6 bases). The germline CDR1 and CDR2 sequences are MNHNY and SVGAGI (reference sequence). The CDR3 totals 16 residues. Trimming took 0 bases from V and 0 from J, leaving 9 bases between them. This CDR3 is CASSYSRQVSNQPQHF. CDR3 in DNA: TGTGCCAGCAGTTACTCTAGACAGGTTAGCAATCAGCCCCAGCATTTT.